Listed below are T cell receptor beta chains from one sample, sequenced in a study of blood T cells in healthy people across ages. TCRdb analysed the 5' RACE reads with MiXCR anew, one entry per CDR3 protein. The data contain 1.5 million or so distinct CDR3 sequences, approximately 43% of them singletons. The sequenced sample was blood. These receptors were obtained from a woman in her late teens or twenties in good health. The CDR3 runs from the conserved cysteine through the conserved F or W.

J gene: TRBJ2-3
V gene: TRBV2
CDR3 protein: CASSDLRLAGAIDTQYF

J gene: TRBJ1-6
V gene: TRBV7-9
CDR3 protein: CASPPEGGSYNSPLHF

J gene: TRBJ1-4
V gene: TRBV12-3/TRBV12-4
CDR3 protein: CASGLGANEKLFF

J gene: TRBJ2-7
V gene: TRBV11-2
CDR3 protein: CASSLDIGPYEQYF

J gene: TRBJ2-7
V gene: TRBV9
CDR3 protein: CASSVGDRVPYEQYF

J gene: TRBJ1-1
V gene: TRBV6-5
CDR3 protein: CASSYKTGRSAEAFF

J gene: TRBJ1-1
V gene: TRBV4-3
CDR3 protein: CASSQERGQVLTTEAFF

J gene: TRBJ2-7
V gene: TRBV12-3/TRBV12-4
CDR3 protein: CASSPLRDTTYNEQYF

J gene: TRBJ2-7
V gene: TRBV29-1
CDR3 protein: CSVGDYDYEQYF

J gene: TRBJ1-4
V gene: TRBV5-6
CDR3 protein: CASSFMAKANEKLFF

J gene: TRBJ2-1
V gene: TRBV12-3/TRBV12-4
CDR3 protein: CASIQSIGRAMNEQFF

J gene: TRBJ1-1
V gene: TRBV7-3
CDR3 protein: CASSAWTDTEAFF

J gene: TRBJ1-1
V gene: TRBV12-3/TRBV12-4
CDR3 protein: CASSPTAMPLNTEAFF

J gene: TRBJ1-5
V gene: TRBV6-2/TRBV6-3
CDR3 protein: CASRTPWGNQPQHF

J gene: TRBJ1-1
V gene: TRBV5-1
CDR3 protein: CASSFDGLNTEAFF

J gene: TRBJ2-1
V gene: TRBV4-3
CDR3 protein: CASSQDGGNEQFF

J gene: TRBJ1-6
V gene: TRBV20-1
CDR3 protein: CSAREPGGSTSPLHF

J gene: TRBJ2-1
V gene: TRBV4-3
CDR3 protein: CASSQDRHIYNEQFF

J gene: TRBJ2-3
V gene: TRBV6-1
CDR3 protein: CASSFRDRGGTDTQYF

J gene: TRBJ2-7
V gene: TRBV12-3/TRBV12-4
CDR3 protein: CASSPTGTGEQYF

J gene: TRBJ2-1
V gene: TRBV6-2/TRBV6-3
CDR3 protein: CASSSHSGGSYNEQFF

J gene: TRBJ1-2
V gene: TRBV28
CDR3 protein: CASSFGGGQPYYDYTF

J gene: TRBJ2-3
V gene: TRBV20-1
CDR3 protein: CSASPQTNTDTQYF

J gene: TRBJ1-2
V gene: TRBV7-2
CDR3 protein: CASSLEGASGSGYTF

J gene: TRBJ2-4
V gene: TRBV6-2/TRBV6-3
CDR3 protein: CASSYSTVAGGPMVNIQYF

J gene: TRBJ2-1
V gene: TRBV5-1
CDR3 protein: CANSLTRDEQFF

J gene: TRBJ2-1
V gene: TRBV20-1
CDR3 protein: CSARDGTSYGEQFF

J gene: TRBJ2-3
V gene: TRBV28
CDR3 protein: CASSSRGVPSDTQYF

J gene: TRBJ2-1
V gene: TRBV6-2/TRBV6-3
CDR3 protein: CASGDREGIFNEQFF

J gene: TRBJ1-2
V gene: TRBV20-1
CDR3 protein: CSARRGSEGYTF

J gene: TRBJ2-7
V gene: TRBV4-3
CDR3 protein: CASSQAAGDSYEQYF